Sequencing of this T cell receptor (beta chain) was carried out in a study of T cells in Graves' hyperthyroidism and ophthalmopathy. TCR beta CDR3 sequences were amplified from RNA transcripts. HTBI primers drove first-round RT-PCR of the TCR CDR3. TCRdb independently ran MiXCR on the multiplex PCR reads; one entry per CDR3 protein. The sample consists of around 340,000 distinct CDR3 sequences, about 21% of them appearing once. Study outcomes and limitations: Among thyroid clonotypes expanded above 0.001, most also appeared in blood.

A lack of ophthalmopathy progression within 18 months defined stable Graves' hyperthyroidism. This CDR3 region has 14 residues. The junction had 6 bases not matched to a gene; V was cut back by 3 bases and J by 5 bases. At least ten counts were recorded for this clonotype. Its antigen is still unknown. Sequenced: blood. The V gene is TRBV12-3 or TRBV12-4, the J gene TRBJ2-7; 8 bases match TRBD2. This TCR was recovered from a woman aged 45-65 years with Graves' hyperthyroidism. CDR3 sequence: CASSLRAGVNEQYF. The CDR3 DNA sequence: TGTGCCAGCAGTTTGAGAGCGGGAGTTAACGAGCAGTACTTC.